The 28 T cell receptor beta chains below all came from one sample that was sequenced in a study of CD8 T cells in ankylosing spondylitis. TCRdb analysed the 5' RACE reads with MiXCR anew, one entry per CDR3 protein. This table has 30,000 to 45,000 distinct CDR3 sequences, 16% appearing once. Material for sequencing was blood. Receptors were obtained from a male donor with ankylosing spondylitis or in good health (not recorded which).

This clonotype was seen more than once but under ten times. The genes are TRBV7-9 and TRBJ2-3; TRBD1 is a possible D gene (5 bases). Trimming took 3 bases from V and 2 from J, leaving 12 bases between them. The germline V gene has CDR1 SEHNR and CDR2 FQNEAQ (reference sequence). The CDR3 spans 15 residues. The CDR3 reads CASSLTDLTTDTQYF. CDR3 in DNA: TGTGCCAGCAGCTTGACAGACCTTACCACAGATACGCAGTATTTT. Full variable domain (rest looked up from reference TRBV7-9 and TRBJ2-3): DTGVSQNPRHKITKRGQNVTFRCDPISEHNRLYWYRQTLGQGPEFLTYFQNEAQLEKSRLLSDRFSAERPKGSFSTLEIQRTEQGDSAMYLCASSLTDLTTDTQYFGPGTRLTVL.

This clonotype occurred a few times. The chain joins TRBV7-2 to TRBJ2-1; D is uncertain. The CDR3 runs to 14 residues. The germline V and J ends were trimmed by 2 bases and 4 bases, with 9 bases remaining between them. CDR1 is SGHTA, CDR2 FQGNSA, per germline. The CDR3, as DNA: TGTGCCAGCAGCTTAATCATGGCGTACAATGAGCAGTTCTTC. The encoded protein is CASSLIMAYNEQFF.

In this sample, this clonotype turned up many times. V usage is TRBV5-1 and J usage is TRBJ2-7; 8 bases are a match to TRBD2. V lost 4 bases to trimming and J lost 1 base; unmatched junction nucleotides: 4. The CDR3 extends over 14 amino acids. The V gene's germline CDR1 is SGHRS and CDR2 YFSETQ. Here the CDR3 reads CASSRREVSYEQYF. CDR3 DNA: TGCGCCAGCAGCCGGCGGGAGGTTTCCTACGAGCAGTACTTC.

This clonotype was found a few times. The rearrangement links TRBV29-1 to TRBJ2-2; D could derive from TRBD1 or TRBD2 (6 bases each). This CDR3 contains 11 residues. Germline values: CDR1 SQVTM, CDR2 ANQGSEA. V lost 6 bases to trimming and J lost 6 bases, with 8 bases between them. CDR3 DNA: TGCAGCGTGGGGGGCCCCGGGGAGCTGTTTTTT. Encoded protein: CSVGGPGELFF.

This clonotype was picked up many times. This chain uses TRBV3-1 with TRBJ2-2; a possible D gene is TRBD2 (6 bases). This CDR3 is built from 18 residues. With 0 bases removed from V and 0 bases from J, the gap between germline ends came to 14 bases. Germline V gives CDR1 LGHDT, CDR2 YNNKEL (reference sequence). The CDR3 here is CASSQDVGRHPNTGELFF. CDR3 DNA sequence: TGTGCCAGCAGCCAAGATGTGGGGAGGCACCCGAACACCGGGGAGCTGTTTTTT.

The CDR3 spells CASSPRRQGPYEQYF. CDR3 DNA: TGTGCCAGCAGCCCTCGTAGACAGGGGCCCTACGAGCAGTACTTC. This sequence joins TRBV3-1 and TRBJ2-7; TRBD1 matches at 8 bases. V gave up 4 bases and J gave up 2 bases; unmatched junction bases: 7. The germline V gene encodes CDR1 LGHDT and CDR2 YNNKEL (reference sequence). The CDR3 extends over 15 amino acids.

The chain uses TRBV7-9 and TRBJ2-1; D is perhaps TRBD2 (5 bases). V was shortened by 1 base and J by 6 bases, with 13 bases between the two germline ends. This CDR3 region has 15 residues. CDR1 and CDR2 from the germline V gene are SEHNR and FQNEAQ (reference sequence). The CDR3 is CASSLVQRHLNEQFF. The DNA of the CDR3 is TGTGCCAGCAGCTTAGTTCAGCGGCACCTCAATGAGCAGTTCTTC.

The chain links TRBV29-1 to TRBJ2-5; D is tentatively TRBD1 or TRBD2 (6 bases each). Trimming took off 5 bases at V and 5 bases at J, with 18 bases between the two ends. CDR1 is SQVTM, CDR2 ANQGSEA, per germline. The CDR3 sequence is 14 residues long. CDR3 coding DNA: TGCAGCGTTCTAATAGGGGGGCGCGGGGAGACCCAGTACTTC. Translated: CSVLIGGRGETQYF.

The chain uses TRBV12-3 or TRBV12-4 and TRBJ1-3; D is unclear. The CDR3 is made up of 12 amino acids. Trimming cost V 10 bases and J 2 bases, with 9 bases left between them. The CDR3 region has the DNA TGTGCCACTGGGAGAGCTGGAAACACCATATATTTT. It translates to CATGRAGNTIYF.

The chain is built from TRBV30 and TRBJ2-5; D ambiguous. Germline V CDR1 and CDR2: GTSNPN, SVGIG (reference sequence). CDR3 length: 13 residues. Between the trimmed V and J ends, which lost 3 bases and 1 base, there was a span of 9 bases. The CDR3 DNA reads as TGTGCCTGGAGGGTAGACCCCCAAGAGACCCAGTACTTC. It is translated as CAWRVDPQETQYF. The variable domain in full, completed from reference TRBV30 and TRBJ2-5, reads SQTIHQWPATLVQPVGSPLSLECTVEGTSNPNLYWYRQAAGRGLQLLFYSVGIGQISSEVPQNLSASRPQDRQFILSSKKLLLSDSGFYLCAWRVDPQETQYFGPGTRLLVL.

The rearrangement links TRBV5-1 to TRBJ2-1, with 9 bases matching TRBD2. Germline V CDR1 and CDR2: SGHRS, YFSETQ. V lost 4 bases, J lost 5 bases, and 7 bases stayed unmatched. The CDR3 runs to 15 residues. This CDR3 reads CASSHIAGANNEQFF. CDR3 bases: TGCGCCAGCAGCCATATAGCGGGGGCTAACAATGAGCAGTTCTTC.

The chain recombines TRBV7-2 with TRBJ1-4; 10 bases align to TRBD1. V trimming: 3 bases; J trimming: 10 bases; junction bases outside the gene matches: 8. Per the germline V gene, CDR1 is SGHTA and CDR2 is FQGNSA. The CDR3 consists of 15 residues. The CDR3 nucleotides are TGTGCCAGCAGCTTGCTAGGGACAGGGGTTGGAAAACTGTTTTTT. This sequence encodes CASSLLGTGVGKLFF. Drawing the rest from reference TRBV7-2 and TRBJ1-4, the complete variable domain is GAGVSQSPSNKVTEKGKDVELRCDPISGHTALYWYRQSLGQGLEFLIYFQGNSAPDKSGLPSDRFSAERTGGSVSTLTIQRTQQEDSAVYLCASSLLGTGVGKLFFGSGTQLSVL.

This clonotype came up a few times. The chain carries TRBV20-1 and TRBJ2-2; unclear D gene. The CDR3 has 12 amino acids. Trimming removed 5 bases from V and 6 bases from J, with 10 bases in between. Germline V CDR1 and CDR2: DFQATT, SNEGSKA (reference sequence). CDR3 nucleotides: TGCAGTGCTCTGCAAGGGCCCGGGGAGCTGTTTTTT. Translating it yields CSALQGPGELFF.

This clonotype occurred many times. CDR3 coding DNA: TGTGCCAGCAGCCAAGGTCGCACAGATACGCAGTATTTT. It encodes CASSQGRTDTQYF. The V and J genes are TRBV3-1 and TRBJ2-3, with D unclear. Germline V gene lookup returns CDR1 LGHDT and CDR2 YNNKEL (reference sequence). V shed 1 base and J shed 1 base, with 3 bases lying between them. CDR3 length equals 13 residues.

In this sample, this clonotype turned up a few times. This chain connects TRBV28 to TRBJ2-5; no clear D. The CDR3 contains 13 residues. V lost 2 bases and J lost 4, with 8 bases in between. Germline values: CDR1 MDHEN, CDR2 SYDVKM. CDR3 nucleotide sequence: TGTGCCAGCAGTTTAGGTCAGCTAGAGACCCAGTACTTC. This sequence encodes CASSLGQLETQYF.

This chain connects TRBV5-5 to TRBJ2-1, with 12 bases lining up with TRBD2. The J segment lost 2 bases and the V segment lost 3 bases, leaving 3 bases of the junction unmatched. The CDR3 has 16 amino acids. Germline values: CDR1 SGHKS, CDR2 YYEKEE (reference sequence). CDR3: CASSWTSGAAYNEQFF. In nucleotides, the CDR3 is TGTGCCAGCAGCTGGACTAGCGGGGCTGCCTACAATGAGCAGTTCTTC.

In its sample, this clonotype was seen many times. At one boundary the junction diverges from the germline segment, which might be a read error. The rearrangement joins TRBV20-1 to TRBJ2-4; the D gene could be TRBD1 or TRBD2 (5 bases each). The CDR3 runs 12 residues. Germline values: CDR1 DFQATT, CDR2 SNEGSKA (reference sequence). The CDR3 is CRASRGKNIQYF. CDR3 sequence (DNA): TGTCGGGCGTCGAGGGGAAAAAACATTCAGTACTTC.

The chain recombines TRBV24-1 with TRBJ2-2; D ambiguous. The CDR3 consists of 12 residues. V dropped 5 bases and J dropped 5 bases, with 5 bases sitting between them. CDR1 and CDR2 (germline): KGHDR, SFDVKD. This chain's CDR3 is CATSVHTGELFF. CDR3 nucleotide sequence: TGTGCCACCAGTGTCCATACCGGGGAGCTGTTTTTT.

This rearrangement joins TRBV12-3 or TRBV12-4 to TRBJ2-1; D possibly matches TRBD1 or TRBD2 (5 bases each). The ends were cut back, 3 bases at V and 8 bases at J, with 11 bases in the middle. This CDR3 region has 13 residues. As DNA, the CDR3 is TGTGCCAGCAGTTTGAGCAGGGACCATGAGCAGTTCTTC. It codes for CASSLSRDHEQFF.

The CDR3 DNA follows: TGTGCCAGCAGTGTACAGCTAACTAATTCACCCCTCCACTTT. This sequence encodes CASSVQLTNSPLHF. V is TRBV6-1 and J is TRBJ1-6; no firm D call. The CDR3 totals 14 residues. Germline CDR1 is MNHNS and CDR2 is SASEGT. The V gene lost 4 bases and the J gene lost 6 bases, with 10 bases spanning the gap.

This clonotype is classed as large. The chain is built from TRBV20-1 and TRBJ2-5; tentatively, D is TRBD1 or TRBD2 (5 bases each). The CDR3 sequence is 16 residues long. V was clipped by 1 base and J by 0 bases, with 15 bases between them. The germline gives CDR1 DFQATT, CDR2 SNEGSKA (reference sequence). This chain's CDR3 is CSARAFQVGDQETQYF. CDR3 bases: TGCAGTGCTAGAGCCTTCCAGGTGGGGGACCAAGAGACCCAGTACTTC.

This clonotype was observed a handful of times. The chain combines TRBV12-3 or TRBV12-4 with TRBJ2-5; D unclear. Trimming removed 3 bases from V and 2 bases from J, with 10 bases in between. The CDR3 consists of 14 residues. This chain's CDR3 is CASSFEARQETQYF. Here the CDR3 DNA reads TGTGCCAGCAGTTTTGAAGCACGACAAGAGACCCAGTACTTC.

This clonotype is a singleton in its sample. The DNA of the CDR3 is TGTGCCAGCAGTTTTAACAGGGACCAAGAGACCCAGTACTTC. Its translation is CASSFNRDQETQYF. The V call is TRBV12-3 or TRBV12-4, the J call TRBJ2-5; D possibly corresponds to TRBD1 (6 bases). This CDR3 is 14 amino acids long. The V and J ends lost 3 bases and 0 bases respectively, with 8 bases between them.

This clonotype appeared a few times. The chain combines TRBV12-3 or TRBV12-4 with TRBJ1-5; D unresolved. Trimming took 0 bases from V and 7 from J, leaving 7 bases between them. CDR3 length equals 13 residues. In nucleotides, the CDR3 is TGTGCCAGCAGTTTAGCGCCCTTACAGCCCCAGCATTTT. Its translation is CASSLAPLQPQHF.

V and J are TRBV4-1 and TRBJ2-3; 7 bases are a match to TRBD1. The CDR3 covers 15 residues. Germline loops: CDR1 MGHRA, CDR2 YSYEKL. V trimming: 2 bases; J trimming: 2 bases; junction bases outside the gene matches: 4. This CDR3 reads CASSQRGQTTDTQYF. DNA for the CDR3: TGCGCCAGCAGCCAACGGGGACAGACCACAGATACGCAGTATTTT.

CDR3 residues: CASKTTGAPGNEQFF. CDR3 coding DNA: TGTGCCAGCAAAACAACAGGGGCCCCAGGCAATGAGCAGTTCTTC. This chain uses TRBV6-5 with TRBJ2-1; 7 positions agree with TRBD1. V lost 7 bases, J lost 6 bases, and 12 bases stayed unmatched. In germline, CDR1 is MNHEY, CDR2 SVGAGI. The CDR3 spans 15 residues.

Note on this clonotype: This may come from a read error, since a much larger clone is one base off. CDR3 protein: CATSSNSLTKADTEAFF. The CDR3 bases are TGTGCCACCAGCAGTAACTCCCTAACCAAGGCGGACACTGAAGCTTTCTTT. J is TRBJ1-1 and V is TRBV15; D not resolved. The germline V gene encodes CDR1 LNHNV and CDR2 YYDKDF (reference sequence). V lost 3 bases and J lost 3, with 20 bases in between. CDR3 length: 17 residues.

This clonotype qualifies as medium-sized. This rearrangement joins TRBV3-1 to TRBJ2-5; D unresolved. Trimming shortened V by 0 bases and J by 2 bases, and 10 bases separated the two germline ends. Germline values: CDR1 LGHDT, CDR2 YNNKEL (reference sequence). This CDR3 spans 15 amino acids. The CDR3 reads CASSQDLAAQETQYF. CDR3 nucleotides: TGTGCCAGCAGCCAAGATCTGGCAGCACAAGAGACCCAGTACTTC.